Listed here are 26 T cell receptor beta chains from one sample, sequenced in a study of monozygotic twins with inflammatory bowel disease. No DNA is given; TCRdb re-called the 5' RACE reads and lists each CDR3 protein once. The sample includes about 380,000 distinct CDR3 sequences. Sequencing was performed on blood. These receptors were taken from a human donor with ulcerative colitis or Crohn's disease, or a healthy co-twin of an affected twin (not recorded which).

The chain is built from TRBV15 and TRBJ2-1; TCRdb lists TRBD1, though no DNA is available to test this call. Looked up from germline, CDR1 is LNHNV and CDR2 is YYDKDF (reference sequence). The CDR3 runs 14 residues. CDR3 sequence reads: CATSRFDSYNEQFF.

J is TRBJ2-4 and V is TRBV6-2 or TRBV6-3; TCRdb reports TRBD1, a call that lacks DNA to check it against. The CDR3 runs to 13 residues. From germline, CDR1 is MNHEY and CDR2 SVGEGT. The CDR3 spells CASSLTGLNIQYF.

This chain links TRBV10-3 with TRBJ2-7; TCRdb picks TRBD1, but there is no DNA to check that call. The germline V gene has CDR1 ENHRY and CDR2 SYGVKD. CDR3 size: 17 residues. The CDR3 spells CAISEPVGGPSSYEQYF.

The chain recombines TRBV5-6 with TRBJ2-1; TCRdb names TRBD1, which stays unverified in the absence of DNA. The CDR3 contains 13 residues. The germline V gene encodes CDR1 SGHDT and CDR2 YYEEEE. The chain's CDR3 is CASSLWALSEQFF.

The chain couples TRBV12-3 or TRBV12-4 to TRBJ2-1; TCRdb's D gene call, TRBD1, goes unchecked for lack of DNA. The CDR3 extends over 15 amino acids. The CDR3 region is CASRYGTGAYNEQFF.

The chain joins TRBV7-6 to TRBJ2-3; TCRdb's assignment of TRBD2 cannot be checked, as there is no DNA. Germline-derived CDR1 and CDR2 are SGHVS and FNYEAQ. This CDR3 contains 17 residues. CDR3 in amino acids: CASSAAGTSEGTDTQYF.

This rearrangement joins TRBV5-1 to TRBJ2-1; there is no DNA to check the TCRdb D call of TRBD1. The germline gives CDR1 SGHRS, CDR2 YFSETQ. The CDR3 contains 15 residues. CDR3 amino acids: CASSPTGGGGNEQFF.

The chain employs TRBV10-3 and TRBJ1-3. This CDR3 contains 13 residues. Germline V gene sequence: CDR1 ENHRY, CDR2 SYGVKD. The CDR3 region is CATYQGSGNTIYF.

This sequence joins TRBV7-6 and TRBJ2-1. Germline CDR1 is SGHVS and CDR2 is FNYEAQ. The CDR3 length is 19 residues. This chain's CDR3 is CASSLSRMLSGSSYNEQFF.

The J gene is TRBJ2-5, the V gene TRBV30; TCRdb's D call, TRBD1, is unchecked because there is no DNA. This CDR3 spans 15 amino acids. Germline V lookup: CDR1 GTSNPN, CDR2 SVGIG (reference sequence). The CDR3 protein is CAWSVYRTGLETQYF.

V gene TRBV12-3 or TRBV12-4 combines with J gene TRBJ2-4; TCRdb indicates TRBD1, and absent DNA this call remains unverified. The CDR3 length is 12 residues. CDR3 protein: CASSSPENIQYF.

The J gene is TRBJ2-1, the V gene TRBV12-3 or TRBV12-4. CDR3 length equals 14 residues. CDR3 protein: CASEHSDSYNEQFF.

This sequence joins TRBV12-3 or TRBV12-4 and TRBJ1-1; TCRdb returns TRBD1, unconfirmable since there is no DNA. The CDR3 runs to 14 residues. This chain's CDR3 is CASRDRGLNTEAFF.

This sequence joins TRBV20-1 and TRBJ1-5; TCRdb calls TRBD1, which cannot be checked without DNA. Germline lookup yields CDR1 DFQATT and CDR2 SNEGSKA (reference sequence). The CDR3 contains 14 residues. CDR3 amino acids: CSARATGYNQPQHF.

The V and J genes are TRBV5-1 and TRBJ2-7; the TCRdb call, TRBD1, lacks DNA for checking. The CDR3 is 15 amino acids. Germline CDR1 reads SGHRS; CDR2 reads YFSETQ. The CDR3 spells CASSLAGVPPYEQYF.

V gene TRBV7-9 combines with J gene TRBJ2-7; TCRdb returns TRBD1, unconfirmable since there is no DNA. Germline-derived CDR1 and CDR2 are SEHNR and FQNEAQ (reference sequence). The CDR3 is 13 amino acids. The CDR3 loop reads CASSPPGGYEQYF.

The chain carries TRBV10-3 and TRBJ1-2. The V gene's germline CDR1 is ENHRY and CDR2 SYGVKD. CDR3 length equals 12 residues. CDR3 loop: CAISESTLGYTF.

The chain combines TRBV6-5 with TRBJ1-6. The germline gives CDR1 MNHEY, CDR2 SVGAGI. The CDR3 length is 14 residues. This chain's CDR3 is CASSYDGVNSPLHF.

The genes are TRBV6-1 and TRBJ2-1; TCRdb indicates TRBD1, and absent DNA this call remains unverified. This CDR3 is 13 amino acids long. Germline assignment: CDR1 MNHNS and CDR2 SASEGT. The CDR3 sequence is CASTMTGGNEQFF.

V gene TRBV4-3 combines with J gene TRBJ1-4; the D call from TCRdb, TRBD1, cannot be confirmed without DNA. Germline V gene sequence: CDR1 LGHNA, CDR2 YSLEER. This CDR3 is built from 16 residues. CDR3: CASSQEIGTPKEKLFF.

V and J are TRBV6-2 or TRBV6-3 and TRBJ2-1; with no DNA, the TCRdb D assignment of TRBD1 cannot be verified. Germline lookup yields CDR1 MNHEY and CDR2 SVGEGT. The CDR3 is made up of 14 amino acids. This chain's CDR3 is CASSYTGSGNEQFF.

The J gene is TRBJ1-5, the V gene TRBV6-1; absent DNA, TCRdb's TRBD1 call cannot be checked. The CDR3 spans 14 residues. CDR1 MNHNS and CDR2 SASEGT come from the germline V gene. The CDR3 here is CASWTGGVNQPQHF.

The chain combines TRBV9 with TRBJ2-5. The CDR3 runs 14 residues. From germline, CDR1 is SGDLS and CDR2 YYNGEE. The CDR3 spells CASSVGRHQETQYF.

The CDR3: CASSNPGLATYEQYF. This sequence joins TRBV28 and TRBJ2-7; absent DNA, TCRdb's TRBD2 call cannot be checked. The CDR3 runs to 15 residues. The germline CDR1 and CDR2 sequences are MDHEN and SYDVKM.

This chain uses TRBV11-2 with TRBJ2-3; TCRdb's D call of TRBD1 is untestable without DNA. The CDR3 length is 16 residues. Per the germline V gene, CDR1 is SGHAT and CDR2 is FQNNGV. The CDR3 region is CASSLQGQLNTDTQYF. The full variable domain, rest sourced from reference TRBV11-2 and TRBJ2-3, is EAGVAQSPRYKIIEKRQSVAFWCNPISGHATLYWYQQILGQGPKLLIQFQNNGVVDDSQLPKDRFSAERLKGVDSTLKIQPAKLEDSAVYLCASSLQGQLNTDTQYFGPGTRLTVL.

The V call is TRBV29-1, the J call TRBJ2-1; TCRdb's D gene call, TRBD2, goes unchecked for lack of DNA. Germline V gene lookup returns CDR1 SQVTM and CDR2 ANQGSEA. This CDR3 is 14 amino acids long. The CDR3 reads CSVQASGGDSEQFF.